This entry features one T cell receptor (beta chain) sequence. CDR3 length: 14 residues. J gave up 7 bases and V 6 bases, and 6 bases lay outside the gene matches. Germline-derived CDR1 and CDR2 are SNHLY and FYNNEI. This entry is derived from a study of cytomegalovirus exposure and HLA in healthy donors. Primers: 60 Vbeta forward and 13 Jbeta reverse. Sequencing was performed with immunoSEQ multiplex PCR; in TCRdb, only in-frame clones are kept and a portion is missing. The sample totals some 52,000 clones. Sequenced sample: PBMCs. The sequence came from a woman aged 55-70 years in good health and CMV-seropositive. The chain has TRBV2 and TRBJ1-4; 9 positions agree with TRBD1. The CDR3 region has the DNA TGTGCCAGCAGCGGGACAGGGAGGACTGAAAAACTGTTTTTT. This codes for CASSGTGRTEKLFF.